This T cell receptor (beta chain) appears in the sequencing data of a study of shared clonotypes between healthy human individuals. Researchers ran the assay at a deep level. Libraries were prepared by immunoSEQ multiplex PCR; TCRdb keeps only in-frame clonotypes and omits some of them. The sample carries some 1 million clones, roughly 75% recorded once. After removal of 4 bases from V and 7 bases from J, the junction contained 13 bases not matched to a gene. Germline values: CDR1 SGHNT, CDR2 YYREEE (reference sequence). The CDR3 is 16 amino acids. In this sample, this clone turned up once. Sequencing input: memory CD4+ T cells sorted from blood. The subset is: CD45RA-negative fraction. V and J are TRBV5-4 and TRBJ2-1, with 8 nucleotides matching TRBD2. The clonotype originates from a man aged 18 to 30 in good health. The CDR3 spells CASSPGGRASDNEQFF. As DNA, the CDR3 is TGTGCCAGCAGCCCGGGGGGGAGGGCCTCAGATAATGAGCAGTTCTTC.